Presented here are 2 T cell receptor beta chains from one specimen sequenced in a study of T cell responses to AZD1222 COVID-19 vaccine. The method was immunoSEQ multiplex PCR; TCRdb's version includes in-frame clones alone and lacks a portion of them. The table has roughly 130,000 clones, approximately 83% seen once. Sequencing was performed on peripheral blood, taken on day 0 of AZD1222 vaccination. These receptors came from an adult in good health.

This clone was found a few times. This chain links TRBV7-2 with TRBJ1-2; D may be TRBD1 (5 bases). Germline V gene lookup returns CDR1 SGHTA and CDR2 FQGNSA. The germline V and J ends were trimmed by 5 bases and 8 bases, with 18 bases remaining between them. CDR3 length: 14 amino acids. CDR3 nucleotides: TGTGCCAGCAGCACGCCGGGGGGTTTCTGGGGCTACACCTTC. Encoded protein: CASSTPGGFWGYTF.

This sequence joins TRBV10-1 and TRBJ2-3, with 9 bases matching TRBD1. The CDR3 is made up of 17 amino acids. Germline CDR1 WNHNN, CDR2 SYGVQD (reference sequence). Losses at the gene ends were 0 bases for V and 3 bases for J; bases not matched to a gene: 7. The DNA for the CDR3 is TGCGCCAGCAGTGAGTCCGGGACAGGGAAAAGGACAGATACGCAGTATTTT. It is translated as CASSESGTGKRTDTQYF.